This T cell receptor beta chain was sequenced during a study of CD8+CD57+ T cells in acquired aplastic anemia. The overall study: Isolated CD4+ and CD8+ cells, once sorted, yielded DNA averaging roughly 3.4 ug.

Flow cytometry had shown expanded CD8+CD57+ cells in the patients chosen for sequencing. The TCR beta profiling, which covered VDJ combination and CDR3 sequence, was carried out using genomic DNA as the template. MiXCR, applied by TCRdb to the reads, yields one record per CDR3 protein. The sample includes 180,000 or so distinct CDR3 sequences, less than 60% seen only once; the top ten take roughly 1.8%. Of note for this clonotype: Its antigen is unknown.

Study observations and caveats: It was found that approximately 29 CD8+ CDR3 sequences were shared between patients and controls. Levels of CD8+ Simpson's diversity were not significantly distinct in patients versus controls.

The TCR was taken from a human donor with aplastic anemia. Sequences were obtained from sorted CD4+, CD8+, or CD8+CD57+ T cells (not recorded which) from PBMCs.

CDR3 in amino acids: CASSLGSVGELFF. In DNA form, the CDR3 reads TGTGCCAGCAGCTTAGGTAGCGTGGGGGAGCTGTTTTTT. The gene calls are TRBV7-2 and TRBJ2-2, with TRBD2 as a possible D gene (5 bases). V lost 1 base and J 8 bases, leaving 8 bases between the germline ends. This CDR3 comprises 13 residues. Germline loops: CDR1 SGHTA, CDR2 FQGNSA.